This TCR beta chain was recorded in a study of beta chain features in type 1 diabetes. Concerning this clone itself: Its antigen is unknown.

Every bit of the isolated RNA underwent reverse transcription, so sequencing read expressed TCRB transcripts. TCRdb's table, derived via immunoSEQ multiplex PCR, lists solely in-frame clones and lacks some. This sample yields just over 600,000 clones, of which around a sixth are seen a single time; more than 0.08% belongs to the top ten. V lost 4 bases and J lost 7, with 10 bases in between. Germline CDR1 is SGHTA and CDR2 is FQGNSA. CDR3 length: 12 amino acids. Study-wide findings and caveats: Type 1 diabetes patients had TCRB CDR3s that were shorter (moderately but significantly so) in all four CD4+ subsets.

Staining for CD45RO/CCR7/CD25/CD127/CD95/CD27 allowed sorting of CD4+ naive, central memory, regulatory and stem cell-like memory cells. Sequenced sample: naive CD4+ T cells from blood. This receptor was obtained from a young man in good health. The V and J genes are TRBV7-2 and TRBJ2-5, with D uncertain. Here the CDR3 reads CASSSRAATQYF. CDR3 in DNA: TGTGCCAGCAGCTCCCGGGCAGCGACCCAGTACTTC. Variable domain in full (rest from reference TRBV7-2 and TRBJ2-5): GAGVSQSPSNKVTEKGKDVELRCDPISGHTALYWYRQSLGQGLEFLIYFQGNSAPDKSGLPSDRFSAERTGGSVSTLTIQRTQQEDSAVYLCASSSRAATQYFGPGTRLLVL.